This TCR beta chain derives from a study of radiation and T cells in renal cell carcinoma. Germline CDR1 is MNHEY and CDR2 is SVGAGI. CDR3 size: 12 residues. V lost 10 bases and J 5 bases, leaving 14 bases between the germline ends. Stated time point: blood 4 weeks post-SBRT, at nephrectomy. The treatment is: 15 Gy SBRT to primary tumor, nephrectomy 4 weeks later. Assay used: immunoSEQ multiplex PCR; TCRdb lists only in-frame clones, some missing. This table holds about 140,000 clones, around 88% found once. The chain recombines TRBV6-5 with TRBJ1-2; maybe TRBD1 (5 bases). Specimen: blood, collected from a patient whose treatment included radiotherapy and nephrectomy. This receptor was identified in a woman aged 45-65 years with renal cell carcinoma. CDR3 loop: CATSKGAYGYTF. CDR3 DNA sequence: TGTGCCACCTCCAAAGGGGCGTATGGCTACACCTTC.